The following is a T cell receptor beta chain sequence with its context. The antigen is unknown. Clones were read by immunoSEQ multiplex PCR, and TCRdb kept only the in-frame ones, dropping some. The sample consists of approximately 140,000 clones, 91% of them appearing once. The entry originates in a study of T cell responses to AZD1222 COVID-19 vaccine. Overall study findings and caveats: Vaccination with two AZD1222 doses was followed by a rise in Spike-specific TCR breadth and depth. Every sample of the repertoires postdated the peak T cell response. Among AZD1222 vaccinees, only five or six were seropositive at baseline. Spike was spanned by vaccine-associated CD4 TCRs, which were dominant at 160-218 and 743-854.

V gave up 3 bases and J gave up 7 bases; unmatched junction bases: 12. CDR3 size: 16 residues. The V gene's germline CDR1 is LGHDT and CDR2 YNNKEL (reference sequence). This TCR was recovered from an adult who received the MenACWY meningococcal vaccine as a control. The sample consisted of peripheral blood, taken 28 days after the second dose of the MenACWY control vaccine. The V gene is TRBV3-1 (or the pseudogene TRBV3-2), the J gene TRBJ2-1, with 7 positions matching TRBD2. The CDR3 sequence: CASSQEGLNARNEQFF. In nucleotides, the CDR3 is TGTGCCAGCAGCCAGGAGGGACTAAATGCAAGGAATGAGCAGTTCTTC.